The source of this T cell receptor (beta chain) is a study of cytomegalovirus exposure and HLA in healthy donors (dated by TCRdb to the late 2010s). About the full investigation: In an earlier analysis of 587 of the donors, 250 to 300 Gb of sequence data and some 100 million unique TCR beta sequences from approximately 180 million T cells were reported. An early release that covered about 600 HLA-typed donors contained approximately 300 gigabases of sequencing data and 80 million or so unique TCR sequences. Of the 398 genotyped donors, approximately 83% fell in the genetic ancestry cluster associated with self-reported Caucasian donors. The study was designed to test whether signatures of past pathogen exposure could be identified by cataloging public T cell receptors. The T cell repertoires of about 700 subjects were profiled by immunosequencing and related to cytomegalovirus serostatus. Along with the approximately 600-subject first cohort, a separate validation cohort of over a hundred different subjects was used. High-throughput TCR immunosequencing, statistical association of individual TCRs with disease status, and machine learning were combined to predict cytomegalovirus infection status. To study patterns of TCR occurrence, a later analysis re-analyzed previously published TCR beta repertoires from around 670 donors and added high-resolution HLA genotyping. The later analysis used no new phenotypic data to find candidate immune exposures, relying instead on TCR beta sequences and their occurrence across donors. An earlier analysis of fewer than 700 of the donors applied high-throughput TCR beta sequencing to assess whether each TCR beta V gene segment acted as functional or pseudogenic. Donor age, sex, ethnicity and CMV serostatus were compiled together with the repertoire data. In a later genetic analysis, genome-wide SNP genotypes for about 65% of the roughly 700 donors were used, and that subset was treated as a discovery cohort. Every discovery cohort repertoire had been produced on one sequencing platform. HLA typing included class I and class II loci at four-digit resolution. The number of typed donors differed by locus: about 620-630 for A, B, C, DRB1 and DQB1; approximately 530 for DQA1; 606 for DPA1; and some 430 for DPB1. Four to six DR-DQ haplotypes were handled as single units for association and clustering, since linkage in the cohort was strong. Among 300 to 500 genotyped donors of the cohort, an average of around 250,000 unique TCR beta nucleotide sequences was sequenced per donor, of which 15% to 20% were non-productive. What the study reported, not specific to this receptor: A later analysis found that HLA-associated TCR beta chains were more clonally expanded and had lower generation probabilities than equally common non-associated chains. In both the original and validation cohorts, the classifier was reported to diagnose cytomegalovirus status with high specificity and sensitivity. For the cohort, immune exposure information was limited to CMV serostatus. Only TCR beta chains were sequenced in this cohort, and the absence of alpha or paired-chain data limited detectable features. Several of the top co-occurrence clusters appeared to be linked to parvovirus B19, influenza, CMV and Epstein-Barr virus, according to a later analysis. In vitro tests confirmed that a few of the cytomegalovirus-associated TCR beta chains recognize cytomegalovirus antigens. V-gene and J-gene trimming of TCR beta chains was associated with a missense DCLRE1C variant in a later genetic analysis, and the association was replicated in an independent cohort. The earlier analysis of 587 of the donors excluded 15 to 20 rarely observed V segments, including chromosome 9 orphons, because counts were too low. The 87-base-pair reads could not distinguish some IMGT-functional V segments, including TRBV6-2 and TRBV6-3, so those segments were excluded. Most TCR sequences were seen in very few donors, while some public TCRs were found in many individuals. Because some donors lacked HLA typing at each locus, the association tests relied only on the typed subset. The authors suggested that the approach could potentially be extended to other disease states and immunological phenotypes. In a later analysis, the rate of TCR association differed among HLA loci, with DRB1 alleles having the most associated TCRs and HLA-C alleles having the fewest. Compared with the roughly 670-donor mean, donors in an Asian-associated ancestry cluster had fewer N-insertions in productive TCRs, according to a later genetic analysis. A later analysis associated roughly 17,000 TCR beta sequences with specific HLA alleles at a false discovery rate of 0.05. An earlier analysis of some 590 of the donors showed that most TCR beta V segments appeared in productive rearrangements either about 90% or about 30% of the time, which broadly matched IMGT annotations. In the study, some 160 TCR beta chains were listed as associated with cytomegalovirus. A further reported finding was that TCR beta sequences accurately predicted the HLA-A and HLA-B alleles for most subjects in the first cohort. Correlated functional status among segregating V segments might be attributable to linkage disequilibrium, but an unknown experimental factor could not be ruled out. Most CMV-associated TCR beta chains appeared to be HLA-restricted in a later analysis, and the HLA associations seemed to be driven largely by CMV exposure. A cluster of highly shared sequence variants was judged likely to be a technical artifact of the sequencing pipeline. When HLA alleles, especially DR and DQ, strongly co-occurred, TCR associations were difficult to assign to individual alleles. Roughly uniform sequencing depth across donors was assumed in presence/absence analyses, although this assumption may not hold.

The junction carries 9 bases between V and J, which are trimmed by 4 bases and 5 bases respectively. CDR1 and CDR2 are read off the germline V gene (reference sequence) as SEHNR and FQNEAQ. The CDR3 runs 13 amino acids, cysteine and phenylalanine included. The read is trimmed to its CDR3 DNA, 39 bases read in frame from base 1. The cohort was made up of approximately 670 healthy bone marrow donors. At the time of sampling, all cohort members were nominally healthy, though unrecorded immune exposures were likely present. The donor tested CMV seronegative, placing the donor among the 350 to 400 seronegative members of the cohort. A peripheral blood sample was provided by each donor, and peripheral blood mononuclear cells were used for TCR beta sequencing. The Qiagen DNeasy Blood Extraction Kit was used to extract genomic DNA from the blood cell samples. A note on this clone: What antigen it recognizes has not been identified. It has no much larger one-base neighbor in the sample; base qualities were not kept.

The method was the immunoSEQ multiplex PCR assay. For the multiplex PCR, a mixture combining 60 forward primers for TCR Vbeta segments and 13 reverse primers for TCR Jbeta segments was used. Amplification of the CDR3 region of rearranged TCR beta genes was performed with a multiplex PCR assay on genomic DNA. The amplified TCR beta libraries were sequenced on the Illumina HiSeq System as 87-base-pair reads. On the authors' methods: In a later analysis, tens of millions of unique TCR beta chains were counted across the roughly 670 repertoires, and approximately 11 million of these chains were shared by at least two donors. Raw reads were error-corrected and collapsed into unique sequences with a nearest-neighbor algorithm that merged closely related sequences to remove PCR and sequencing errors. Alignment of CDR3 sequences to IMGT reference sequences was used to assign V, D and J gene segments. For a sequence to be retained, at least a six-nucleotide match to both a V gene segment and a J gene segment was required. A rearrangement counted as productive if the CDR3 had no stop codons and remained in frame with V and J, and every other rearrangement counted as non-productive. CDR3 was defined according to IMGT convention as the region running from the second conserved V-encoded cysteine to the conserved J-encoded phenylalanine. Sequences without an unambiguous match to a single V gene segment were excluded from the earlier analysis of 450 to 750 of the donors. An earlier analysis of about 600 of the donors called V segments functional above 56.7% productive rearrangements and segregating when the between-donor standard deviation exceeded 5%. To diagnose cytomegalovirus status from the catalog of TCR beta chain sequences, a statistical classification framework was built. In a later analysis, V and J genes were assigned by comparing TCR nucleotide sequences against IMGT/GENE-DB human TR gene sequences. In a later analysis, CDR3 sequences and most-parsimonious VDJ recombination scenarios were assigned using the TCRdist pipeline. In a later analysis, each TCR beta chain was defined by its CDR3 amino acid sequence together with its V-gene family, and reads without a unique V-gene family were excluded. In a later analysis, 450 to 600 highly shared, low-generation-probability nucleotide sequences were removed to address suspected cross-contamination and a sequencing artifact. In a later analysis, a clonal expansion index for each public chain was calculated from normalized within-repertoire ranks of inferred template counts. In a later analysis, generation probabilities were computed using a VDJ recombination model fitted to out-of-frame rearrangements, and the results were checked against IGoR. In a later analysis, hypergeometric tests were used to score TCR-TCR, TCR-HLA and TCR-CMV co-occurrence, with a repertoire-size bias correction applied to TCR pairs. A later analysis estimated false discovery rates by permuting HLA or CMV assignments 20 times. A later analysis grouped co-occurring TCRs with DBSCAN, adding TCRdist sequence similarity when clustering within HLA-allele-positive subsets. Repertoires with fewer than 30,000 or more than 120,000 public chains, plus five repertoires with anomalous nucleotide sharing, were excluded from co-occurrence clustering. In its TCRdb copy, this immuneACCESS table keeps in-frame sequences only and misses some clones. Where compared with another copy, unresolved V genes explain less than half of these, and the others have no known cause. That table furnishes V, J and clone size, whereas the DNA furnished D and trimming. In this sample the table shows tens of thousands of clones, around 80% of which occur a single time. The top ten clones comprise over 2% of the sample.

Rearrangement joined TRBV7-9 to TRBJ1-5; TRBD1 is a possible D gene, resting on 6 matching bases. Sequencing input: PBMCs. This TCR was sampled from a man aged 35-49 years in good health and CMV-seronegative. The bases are TGTGCCAGCAGCTCAGGGGTAGATCAGCCCCAGCATTTT. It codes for CASSSGVDQPQHF.